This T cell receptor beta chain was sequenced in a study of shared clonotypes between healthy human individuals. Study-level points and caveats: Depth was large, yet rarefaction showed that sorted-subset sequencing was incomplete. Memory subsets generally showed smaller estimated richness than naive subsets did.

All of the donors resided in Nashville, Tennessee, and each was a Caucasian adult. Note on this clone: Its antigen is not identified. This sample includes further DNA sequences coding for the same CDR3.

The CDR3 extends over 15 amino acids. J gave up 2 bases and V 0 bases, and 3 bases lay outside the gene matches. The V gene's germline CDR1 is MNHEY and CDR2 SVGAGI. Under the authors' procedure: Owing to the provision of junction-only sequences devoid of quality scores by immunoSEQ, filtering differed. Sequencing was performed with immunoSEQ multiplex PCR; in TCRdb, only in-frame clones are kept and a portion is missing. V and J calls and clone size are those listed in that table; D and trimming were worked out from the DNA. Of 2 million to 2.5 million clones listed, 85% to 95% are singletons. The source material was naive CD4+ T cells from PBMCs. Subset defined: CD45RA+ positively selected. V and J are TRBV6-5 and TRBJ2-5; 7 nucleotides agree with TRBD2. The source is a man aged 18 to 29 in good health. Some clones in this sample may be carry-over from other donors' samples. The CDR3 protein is CASSYSAGIQETQYF. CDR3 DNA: TGTGCCAGCAGTTACTCAGCGGGAATTCAAGAGACCCAGTACTTC.